This T cell receptor (beta chain) was obtained from a study of sequential checkpoint blockade in melanoma. As for the study in general: Randomization was 1:1 between first-line nivolumab→ipilimumab and ipilimumab→nivolumab.

Treatment in this sample: randomized to nivolumab then ipilimumab (arm A) or the reverse (arm B). Patients had received no earlier DNA-damaging chemotherapy. PBMC sorting kept live CD3+CD8+ cells without CD19 or CD56. Germline V gives CDR1 SGHDN, CDR2 FVKESK. V was trimmed by 1 base and J by 3 bases, leaving 4 bases between them. CDR3 length: 12 amino acids. TCRdb's copy holds only in-frame clones and misses some; the assay was immunoSEQ multiplex PCR. The repertoire holds roughly 19,000 clones, with over 70% as singletons. The sequence came from a human donor with melanoma. The source material was CD8+ T cells sorted from blood (inferred from file names), sampled from a patient given nivolumab and ipilimumab in sequence. This sequence joins TRBV14 and TRBJ2-7; D remains unclear. The CDR3 DNA reads TGTGCCAGCAGCCAAGCGGTCTACGAGCAGTACTTC. Its translation is CASSQAVYEQYF.